A selection of T cell receptor beta chains follows, all from one sample in a study of T cells in Graves' hyperthyroidism and ophthalmopathy. Each CDR3 protein gets one entry after TCRdb re-called the multiplex PCR reads with MiXCR. This table has around 800,000 distinct CDR3 sequences, more than 30% appearing once. Sequencing used blood. The receptors originated from a man between 18 and 29 years old with Graves' hyperthyroidism. Both conserved end residues are part of each CDR3. A D gene is named only where the DNA matches it firmly. Clone size, where shown, is once, few, many, or a class for clones that have expanded.

d_call j_call v_call clone_size cdr3_aa cdr3_nt
TRBD2 TRBJ2-5 TRBV7-2 NA CASSLGWTSGSPGVMETQYF TGTGCCAGCAGCTTAGGATGGACTAGCGGGAGCCCCGGGGTAATGGAGACCCAGTACTTC
NA TRBJ1-1 TRBV20-1 many CSARAGQNTEAFF TGCAGTGCTAGAGCAGGTCAGAACACTGAAGCTTTCTTT
NA TRBJ2-5 TRBV5-8 many CASSLWTKETQYF TGTGCCAGCAGCTTGTGGACAAAAGAGACCCAGTACTTC
NA TRBJ1-3 TRBV5-1 many CASSLWDTGNTIYF TGCGCCAGCAGCCTTTGGGACACTGGAAACACCATATATTTT
NA TRBJ1-2 TRBV20-1 many CSARRSDGYTF TGCAGTGCTAGAAGATCGGATGGCTACACCTTC
NA TRBJ2-7 TRBV15 many CATSRERTVAYEQYF TGTGCCACCAGCAGAGAGAGGACAGTGGCCTACGAGCAGTACTTC
NA TRBJ1-4 TRBV7-6 many CASSLLGGSEKLFF TGTGCCAGCAGCTTATTGGGAGGAAGTGAAAAACTGTTTTTT
NA TRBJ1-4 TRBV10-3 few CATSVWRGEKLFF TGTGCCACCTCCGTTTGGCGAGGCGAAAAACTGTTTTTT
NA TRBJ2-7 TRBV7-9 NA CASSLDDARAHEQYF TGTGCCAGCAGCTTAGATGATGCCAGGGCCCACGAGCAGTACTTC
NA TRBJ2-5 TRBV11-2 many CASSPDGALYF TGTGCCAGCAGCCCAGACGGGGCTTTGTACTTC
TRBD1 TRBJ1-1 TRBV20-1 NA CSASYRGSTEAFF TGCAGTGCTAGCTACAGGGGGAGCACTGAAGCTTTCTTT
NA TRBJ2-6 TRBV12-3/TRBV12-4 NA CASSLDGASVLTF TGTGCCAGCAGTTTAGACGGGGCGAGCGTCCTGACTTTC